The 29 T cell receptor beta chains in this list originate from one sample, sequenced in a study of a mutant IDH1 vaccine in newly diagnosed glioma. Sample time point: week 23, last vaccination. Mutant IDH1 20-mer peptide, at 300 ug, made up each vaccine dose, with topical imiquimod. Repertoires were generated with immunoSEQ multiplex PCR, while TCRdb's copy carries only in-frame clones and drops some. The sample has about 82,000 clones, approximately 85% seen once; the top ten hold under 2.5%. The antigens these receptors bind are not known. This sample comprised PBMCs, obtained from a glioma patient whose treatment included an IDH1 peptide vaccine. These receptors were collected from a man aged 30 to 45 with glioma. Some clones in this sample may be carry-over from other donors' samples.

This rearrangement joins TRBV28 to TRBJ2-3; 9 positions match TRBD2. The CDR3 is 15 residues long. The germline CDR1 and CDR2 sequences are MDHEN and SYDVKM. J lost 6 bases, V lost 4 bases, and 8 bases had no gene match. CDR3 region: CASSWAGGPRDTQYF. CDR3 bases: TGTGCCAGCAGTTGGGCGGGAGGGCCACGGGATACGCAGTATTTT.

The rearrangement joins TRBV5-5 to TRBJ2-4; D gene unclear. The CDR3 is made up of 15 amino acids. Trimming left V 6 bases short and J 0 bases short, with 13 bases between. CDR1 is SGHKS, CDR2 YYEKEE, per germline (reference sequence). The CDR3 DNA sequence: TGTGCCAGCACCCAAAGCCCCTTAGCCAAAAACATTCAGTACTTC. Translated, it gives CASTQSPLAKNIQYF.

The chain uses TRBV6-5 and TRBJ2-2; no clear D. Germline-derived CDR1 and CDR2 are MNHEY and SVGAGI. The CDR3 has 14 amino acids. V gave up 8 bases and J gave up 4 bases, with 14 bases separating them. The CDR3 sequence is CASGGSVRTGELFF. The CDR3 DNA sequence: TGTGCCAGCGGTGGCTCAGTTCGCACCGGGGAGCTGTTTTTT.

V and J are TRBV7-9 and TRBJ1-2, with TRBD1 matching over 9 bases. V lost 6 bases to trimming and J lost 4 bases; unmatched junction nucleotides: 6. Germline V gene lookup returns CDR1 SEHNR and CDR2 FQNEAQ (reference sequence). The CDR3 consists of 14 residues. CDR3 DNA sequence: TGTGCCAGCAGTTCCGGGACAGGGCTCTATGGCTACACCTTC. Translation: CASSSGTGLYGYTF.

Only a few counts were recorded for this clone. The chain's CDR3 is CASSLALGGYEQYF. The CDR3 nucleotides read TGTGCCAGCAGCTTGGCCCTCGGGGGCTACGAGCAGTACTTC. The V call is TRBV5-4, the J call TRBJ2-7; tentative D call: TRBD2 (6 bases). Germline-derived CDR1 and CDR2 are SGHNT and YYREEE (reference sequence). This CDR3 is 14 amino acids long. Trimming removed 0 bases from V and 3 bases from J, with 10 bases in between.

The rearrangement links TRBV5-6 to TRBJ2-5, with TRBD2 matching over 7 bases. J gave up 5 bases and V 7 bases, and 14 bases lay outside the gene matches. This CDR3 has 15 amino acids. Looked up from germline, CDR1 is SGHDT and CDR2 is YYEEEE. CDR3 sequence reads: CASEGLGAGEETQYF. DNA of the CDR3: TGTGCCAGCGAGGGGCTCGGCGCGGGAGAGGAGACCCAGTACTTC.

The CDR3 reads CASSAGRNTGELFF. The CDR3, as DNA: TGTGCCAGCAGTGCGGGGCGGAACACCGGGGAGCTGTTTTTT. The rearrangement joins TRBV6-4 to TRBJ2-2; D is possibly TRBD1 or TRBD2 (5 bases each). CDR3 length equals 14 residues. Germline assignment: CDR1 MRHNA and CDR2 SNTAGT. With 4 bases removed from V and 1 base from J, the gap between germline ends came to 7 bases.

The chain recombines TRBV29-1 with TRBJ2-5, with 8 bases that match TRBD2. The CDR3 spans 15 residues. With V trimmed by 4 bases and J by 5 bases, 12 bases remained unmatched. Germline V gene lookup returns CDR1 SQVTM and CDR2 ANQGSEA. CDR3 nucleotides: TGCAGCGTTGTAGGACTAGCAAAAACCGGGGAGACCCAGTACTTC. Protein sequence: CSVVGLAKTGETQYF.

The V call is TRBV20-1, the J call TRBJ1-4; D not resolved. Per germline, CDR1 DFQATT and CDR2 SNEGSKA (reference sequence). The CDR3 loop spans 11 amino acids. Trimming took off 5 bases at V and 7 bases at J, with 8 bases between the two ends. This chain's CDR3 is CSAPYLEKLFF. The CDR3 bases are TGCAGTGCTCCTTATCTTGAAAAACTGTTTTTT.

The gene calls are TRBV10-3 and TRBJ2-1; 10 nucleotides agree with TRBD2. The CDR3 has 15 residues. Germline values: CDR1 ENHRY, CDR2 SYGVKD. The V segment lost 3 bases and the J segment 5 bases; nucleotides outside the gene matches: 4. The CDR3 DNA reads as TGTGCCATCAGTGAAAGGCTAGCGGGAGACAATGAGCAGTTCTTC. Its translation is CAISERLAGDNEQFF.

This clone was counted a single time. The chain carries TRBV28 and TRBJ1-3; D uncertain. V dropped 0 bases and J dropped 4 bases, with 13 bases sitting between them. The CDR3 runs to 16 residues. Per germline, CDR1 MDHEN and CDR2 SYDVKM. The DNA of the CDR3 is TGTGCCAGCAGTTTATGGGGCAACGGACGGGGAAACACCATATATTTT. It specifies CASSLWGNGRGNTIYF.

CDR3 nucleotides: TGTGCCAGCAGGCCTATGAGCTCCTACAATGAGCAGTTCTTC. Translated: CASRPMSSYNEQFF. The rearrangement uses TRBV7-9 and TRBJ2-1; D gene unclear. Per germline, CDR1 SEHNR and CDR2 FQNEAQ (reference sequence). The CDR3 is made up of 14 amino acids. The V and J ends lost 6 bases and 0 bases respectively, with 9 bases between them. Filled out from reference TRBV7-9 and TRBJ2-1, the complete variable domain reads DTGVSQNPRHKITKRGQNVTFRCDPISEHNRLYWYRQTLGQGPEFLTYFQNEAQLEKSRLLSDRFSAERPKGSFSTLEIQRTEQGDSAMYLCASRPMSSYNEQFFGPGTRLTVL.

The chain links TRBV12-5 to TRBJ1-3; possible D gene TRBD1, 6 bases. The CDR3 sequence is 17 residues long. V lost 0 bases, J lost 4 bases, and 16 bases lay in between. Germline-derived CDR1 and CDR2 are LGHNT and FRNRAP. The CDR3 protein is CASGLVLGGLGGNTIYF. The CDR3 DNA sequence: TGTGCTAGTGGTTTGGTACTTGGGGGGCTAGGAGGAAACACCATATATTTT. The full variable domain, completed using reference TRBV12-5 and TRBJ1-3, is DARVTQTPRHKVTEMGQEVTMRCQPILGHNTVFWYRQTMMQGLELLAYFRNRAPLDDSGMPKDRFSAEMPDATLATLKIQPSEPRDSAVYFCASGLVLGGLGGNTIYFGEGSWLTVV.

This chain links TRBV15 with TRBJ2-7; 7 bases line up with TRBD1. This CDR3 comprises 15 residues. Looked up from germline, CDR1 is LNHNV and CDR2 is YYDKDF (reference sequence). Trimming cost V 3 bases and J 3 bases; bases outside gene matches: 8. The CDR3 coding sequence is TGTGCCACCAGCAGGGGACCTGGGACAGACTACGAGCAGTACTTC. This codes for CATSRGPGTDYEQYF.

V usage is TRBV4-1 and J usage is TRBJ2-1, with D uncertain. CDR3 length: 16 residues. V was trimmed by 1 base and J by 3 bases, leaving 13 bases between them. Germline values: CDR1 MGHRA, CDR2 YSYEKL. CDR3 coding DNA: TGCGCCAGCAGCCAAGGCACCCTAGGGAACTACAATGAGCAGTTCTTC. Encoded protein: CASSQGTLGNYNEQFF.

V and J are TRBV27 and TRBJ1-5, with 9 bases identical to TRBD1. Trimming took 5 bases from V and 2 from J; bases not matched to a gene: 4. Germline CDR1 MNHEY, CDR2 SMNVEV (reference sequence). The CDR3 is 15 amino acids. The CDR3 nucleotides are TGTGCCAGCAGTACAGGGGGCGGGCGCAATCAGCCCCAGCATTTT. This sequence encodes CASSTGGGRNQPQHF.

V and J are TRBV5-6 and TRBJ2-2; 10 bases line up with TRBD2. V dropped 4 bases and J dropped 2; count of bases not matched to a gene: 5. The CDR3 runs to 16 residues. Germline-derived CDR1 and CDR2 are SGHDT and YYEEEE. CDR3 sequence (DNA): TGTGCCAGCAGCCCGGGACTAGCGTATAACACCGGGGAGCTGTTTTTT. Its protein is CASSPGLAYNTGELFF.

In its sample, this clone was seen once. The genes are TRBV18 and TRBJ2-5; D remains unclear. The V gene's germline CDR1 is KGHSH and CDR2 LQKENI. Between the trimmed V and J ends, which lost 2 bases and 2 bases, there was a span of 6 bases. The CDR3 loop spans 13 amino acids. In nucleotides, the CDR3 is TGTGCCAGCTCACCAAATGAACAAGAGACCCAGTACTTC. This encodes CASSPNEQETQYF. Combining the CDR3 with reference TRBV18 and TRBJ2-5 gives the whole variable domain NAGVMQNPRHLVRRRGQEARLRCSPMKGHSHVYWYRQLPEEGLKFMVYLQKENIIDESGMPKERFSAEFPKEGPSILRIQQVVRGDSAAYFCASSPNEQETQYFGPGTRLLVL.

V gene TRBV25-1 combines with J gene TRBJ1-1; D might be TRBD1 (6 bases). This CDR3 contains 13 residues. Trimming stripped 8 bases from V and 6 bases from J, with 16 bases between. Germline V gene lookup returns CDR1 MGHDK and CDR2 SYGVNS. DNA for the CDR3: TGTGCCAGCTCTAGGGGGGGGTACGCTGAAGCTTTCTTT. It yields the protein CASSRGGYAEAFF.

The chain recombines TRBV28 with TRBJ1-1; D is possibly TRBD1 (5 bases). Germline loops: CDR1 MDHEN, CDR2 SYDVKM. The V gene lost 3 bases and the J gene lost 11 bases, with 10 bases spanning the gap. The CDR3 consists of 11 residues. In DNA, the CDR3 is TGTGCCAGCAGTTTTGGGACTTCGGCTTTCTTT. Translation gives CASSFGTSAFF.

This chain uses TRBV7-2 with TRBJ2-5; 8 positions match TRBD2. V lost 2 bases and J lost 4; bases outside the gene matches: 15. The CDR3 is made up of 18 amino acids. Germline CDR1 reads SGHTA; CDR2 reads FQGNSA. CDR3 bases: TGTGCCAGCAGCTTATTCCGGCCAGGGCGGGGGGCCCGAGAGACCCAGTACTTC. Amino acids: CASSLFRPGRGARETQYF.

V is TRBV6-1 and J is TRBJ1-3; 7 bases agree with TRBD1. The CDR3 is 15 residues long. Germline CDR1 MNHNS, CDR2 SASEGT. V trimming: 4 bases; J trimming: 7 bases; junction bases outside the gene matches: 10. CDR3 amino acids: CASSGPGTALNTIYF. The CDR3 DNA sequence: TGTGCCAGCAGTGGGCCCGGGACAGCTCTGAACACCATATATTTT.

The rearrangement joins TRBV2 to TRBJ2-3; D gene ambiguous. The germline V gene encodes CDR1 SNHLY and CDR2 FYNNEI. The CDR3 consists of 9 residues. Trimming took 8 bases from V and 10 from J, leaving 7 bases between them. This CDR3 is CASQNAQYF. In DNA, the CDR3 is TGTGCCAGCCAAAACGCGCAGTATTTT.

The gene calls are TRBV28 and TRBJ1-5, with D maybe TRBD1 (6 bases). The germline gives CDR1 MDHEN, CDR2 SYDVKM. Trimming took 5 bases from V and 3 from J, leaving 17 bases between them. The CDR3 extends over 16 amino acids. In DNA form, the CDR3 reads TGTGCCAGCAGTATAGGGACACCAAGCCCCAATCAGCCCCAGCATTTT. Residues: CASSIGTPSPNQPQHF.

The CDR3 nucleotides read TGCGCCAGCAGCCAAGATACTATAGGGAATGGCTACACCTTC. This codes for CASSQDTIGNGYTF. This chain uses TRBV4-1 with TRBJ1-2; D is undetermined. The V gene's germline CDR1 is MGHRA and CDR2 YSYEKL. V lost 0 bases, J lost 6 bases, and 11 bases lay in between. The CDR3 consists of 14 residues.

The rearrangement uses TRBV28 and TRBJ1-5; D is uncertain. The germline V and J ends were trimmed by 1 base and 6 bases, with 7 bases remaining between them. In germline, CDR1 is MDHEN, CDR2 SYDVKM. This CDR3 is built from 13 residues. The CDR3 sequence: CASSLSQLQPQHF. CDR3 bases: TGTGCCAGCAGTTTATCCCAGCTTCAGCCCCAGCATTTT.

V usage is TRBV5-4 and J usage is TRBJ2-6; D unresolved. The ends were cut back, 3 bases at V and 0 bases at J, with 7 bases in the middle. The CDR3 sequence is 15 residues long. The germline gives CDR1 SGHNT, CDR2 YYREEE (reference sequence). The CDR3 coding sequence is TGTGCCAGCAGCTCCGCCCCCTCTGGGGCCAACGTCCTGACTTTC. It yields the protein CASSSAPSGANVLTF.

The chain combines TRBV25-1 with TRBJ2-7; unclear D gene. Trimming took 5 bases from V and 13 from J, leaving 21 bases between them. CDR3 length: 13 residues. The germline V gene has CDR1 MGHDK and CDR2 SYGVNS. CDR3 sequence reads: CASSRGPQPAYYF. CDR3 coding DNA: TGTGCCAGCAGTCGTGGCCCACAGCCGGCTTATTACTTC.

V and J are TRBV7-9 and TRBJ2-2, with TRBD2 as a possible D gene (6 bases). Germline V lookup: CDR1 SEHNR, CDR2 FQNEAQ (reference sequence). V lost 5 bases and J lost 7, with 17 bases in between. This CDR3 has 15 residues. CDR3 nucleotides: TGTGCCAGCAGCCAGCAGGGACTTTACCTCGGGGAGCTGTTTTTT. It translates to CASSQQGLYLGELFF.